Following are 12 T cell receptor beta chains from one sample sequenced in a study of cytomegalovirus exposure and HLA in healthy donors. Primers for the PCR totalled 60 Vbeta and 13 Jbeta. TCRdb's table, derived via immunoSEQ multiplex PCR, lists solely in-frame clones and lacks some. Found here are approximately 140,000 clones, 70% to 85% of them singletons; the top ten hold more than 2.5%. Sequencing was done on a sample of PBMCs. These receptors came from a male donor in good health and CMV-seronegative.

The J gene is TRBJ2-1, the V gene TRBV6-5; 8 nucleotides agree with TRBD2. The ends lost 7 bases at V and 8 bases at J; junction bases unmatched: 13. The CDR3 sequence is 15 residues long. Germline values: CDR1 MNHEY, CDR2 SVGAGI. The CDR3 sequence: CASTIRAGGSHEQFF. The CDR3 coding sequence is TGTGCCAGCACCATAAGGGCGGGAGGATCGCATGAGCAGTTCTTC.

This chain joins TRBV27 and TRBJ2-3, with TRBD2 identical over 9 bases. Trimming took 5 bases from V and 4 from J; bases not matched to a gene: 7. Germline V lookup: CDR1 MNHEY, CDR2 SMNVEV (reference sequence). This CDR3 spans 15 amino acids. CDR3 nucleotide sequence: TGTGCCAGCAGTCCCCAAGCGGGAGGCGCAGATACGCAGTATTTT. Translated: CASSPQAGGADTQYF.

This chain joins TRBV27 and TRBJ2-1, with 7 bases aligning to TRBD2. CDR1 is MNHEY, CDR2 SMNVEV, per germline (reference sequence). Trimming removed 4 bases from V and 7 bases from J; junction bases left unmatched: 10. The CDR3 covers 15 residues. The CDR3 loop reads CASSYWGRGDNEQFF. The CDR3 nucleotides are TGTGCCAGCAGTTATTGGGGGAGGGGAGATAATGAGCAGTTCTTC.

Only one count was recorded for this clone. The chain's CDR3 is CASHLAGSYEQYF. The CDR3 nucleotides are TGTGCCAGCCATCTAGCGGGATCATACGAGCAGTACTTC. The V call is TRBV27, the J call TRBJ2-7, with 9 positions matching TRBD2. The CDR3 loop spans 13 amino acids. Per germline, CDR1 MNHEY and CDR2 SMNVEV (reference sequence). J was trimmed by 4 bases and V by 8 bases; bases with no gene match: 6.

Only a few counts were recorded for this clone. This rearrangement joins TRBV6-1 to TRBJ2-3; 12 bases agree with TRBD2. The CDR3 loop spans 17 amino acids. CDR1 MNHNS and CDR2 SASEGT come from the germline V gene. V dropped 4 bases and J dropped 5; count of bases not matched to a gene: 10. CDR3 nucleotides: TGTGCCAGCAGTGTGGCACTAGCGGGAGGAGGTGGAGATACGCAGTATTTT. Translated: CASSVALAGGGGDTQYF.

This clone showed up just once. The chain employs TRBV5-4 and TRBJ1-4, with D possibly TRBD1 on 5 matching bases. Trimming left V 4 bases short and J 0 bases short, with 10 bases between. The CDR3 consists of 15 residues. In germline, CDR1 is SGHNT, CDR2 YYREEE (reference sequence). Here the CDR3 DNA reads TGTGCCAGCAGCGCGGACAATCCAACTAATGAAAAACTGTTTTTT. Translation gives CASSADNPTNEKLFF.

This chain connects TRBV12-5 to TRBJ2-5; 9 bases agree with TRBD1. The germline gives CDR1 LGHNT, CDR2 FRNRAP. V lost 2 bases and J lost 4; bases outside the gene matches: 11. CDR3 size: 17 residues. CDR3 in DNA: TGTGCTAGTGGTTTGTTTAGTACGCACAGGGGGCGAGAGACCCAGTACTTC. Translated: CASGLFSTHRGRETQYF.

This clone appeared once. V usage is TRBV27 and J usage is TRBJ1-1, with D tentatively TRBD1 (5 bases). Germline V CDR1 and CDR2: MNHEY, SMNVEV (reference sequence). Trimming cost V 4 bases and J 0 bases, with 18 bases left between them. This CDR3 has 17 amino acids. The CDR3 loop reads CASSSFLGGTMNTEAFF. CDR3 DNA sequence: TGTGCCAGCAGTTCTTTTCTCGGGGGGACCATGAACACTGAAGCTTTCTTT.

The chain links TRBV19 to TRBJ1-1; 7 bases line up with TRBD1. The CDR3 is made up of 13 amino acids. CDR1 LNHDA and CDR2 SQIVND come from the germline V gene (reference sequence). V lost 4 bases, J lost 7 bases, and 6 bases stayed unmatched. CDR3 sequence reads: CASSSPTGHEAFF. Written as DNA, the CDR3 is TGTGCCAGTAGTAGCCCGACAGGGCATGAAGCTTTCTTT.

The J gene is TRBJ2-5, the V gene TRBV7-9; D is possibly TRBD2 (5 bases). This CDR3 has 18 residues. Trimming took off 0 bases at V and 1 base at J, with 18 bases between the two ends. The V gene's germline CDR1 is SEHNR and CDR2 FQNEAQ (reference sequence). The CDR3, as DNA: TGTGCCAGCAGCTTAGCGGATTTATCCGGGAACCTCCAAGAGACCCAGTACTTC. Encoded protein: CASSLADLSGNLQETQYF.

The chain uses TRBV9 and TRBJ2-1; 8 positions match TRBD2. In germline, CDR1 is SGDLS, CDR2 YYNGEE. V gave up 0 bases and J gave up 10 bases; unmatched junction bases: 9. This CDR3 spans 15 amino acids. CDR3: CASSVEPAGVGEQFF. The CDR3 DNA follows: TGTGCCAGCAGCGTAGAGCCAGCGGGAGTCGGGGAGCAGTTCTTC.

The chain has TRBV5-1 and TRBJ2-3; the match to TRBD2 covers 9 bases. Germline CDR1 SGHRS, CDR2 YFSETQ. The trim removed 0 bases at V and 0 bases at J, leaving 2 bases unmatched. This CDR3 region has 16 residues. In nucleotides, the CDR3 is TGCGCCAGCAGCTTGGAGACTAGCGGTAGCACAGATACGCAGTATTTT. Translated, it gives CASSLETSGSTDTQYF.